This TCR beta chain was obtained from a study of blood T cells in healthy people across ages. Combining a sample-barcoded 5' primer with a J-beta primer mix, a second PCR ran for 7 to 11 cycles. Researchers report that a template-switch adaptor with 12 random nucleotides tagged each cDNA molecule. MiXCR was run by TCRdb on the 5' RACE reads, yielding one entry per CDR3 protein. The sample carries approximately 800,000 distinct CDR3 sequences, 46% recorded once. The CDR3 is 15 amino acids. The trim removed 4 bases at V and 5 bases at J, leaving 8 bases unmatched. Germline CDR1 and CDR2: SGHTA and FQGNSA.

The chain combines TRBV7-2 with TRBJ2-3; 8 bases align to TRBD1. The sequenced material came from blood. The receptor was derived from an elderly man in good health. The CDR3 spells CASSWAGQGRDTQYF. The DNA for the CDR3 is TGTGCCAGCAGCTGGGCCGGACAGGGCAGAGATACGCAGTATTTT.